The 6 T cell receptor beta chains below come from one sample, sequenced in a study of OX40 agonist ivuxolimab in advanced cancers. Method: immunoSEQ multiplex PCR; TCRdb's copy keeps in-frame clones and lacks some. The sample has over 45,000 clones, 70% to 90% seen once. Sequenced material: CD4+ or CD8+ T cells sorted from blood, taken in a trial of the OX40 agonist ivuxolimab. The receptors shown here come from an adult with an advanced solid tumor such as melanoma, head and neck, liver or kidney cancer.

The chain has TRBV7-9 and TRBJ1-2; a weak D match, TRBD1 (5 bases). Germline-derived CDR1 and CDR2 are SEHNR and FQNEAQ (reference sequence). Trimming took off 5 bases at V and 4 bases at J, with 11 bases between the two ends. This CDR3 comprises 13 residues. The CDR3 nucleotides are TGTGCCAGCAGCCACGGGGGTACCTATGGCTACACCTTC. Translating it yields CASSHGGTYGYTF. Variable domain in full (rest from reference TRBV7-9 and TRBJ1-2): DTGVSQNPRHKITKRGQNVTFRCDPISEHNRLYWYRQTLGQGPEFLTYFQNEAQLEKSRLLSDRFSAERPKGSFSTLEIQRTEQGDSAMYLCASSHGGTYGYTFGSGTRLTVV.

The CDR3 DNA sequence: TGTGCCAGCAGCCTGAAAGGCGGGAGCCTCTACAATGAGCAGTTCTTC. Amino acid sequence: CASSLKGGSLYNEQFF. The chain has TRBV4-2 and TRBJ2-1; 7 bases match TRBD2. Germline V gene lookup returns CDR1 LGHNA and CDR2 YNFKEQ. Trimming took 4 bases from V and 3 from J; bases not matched to a gene: 9. The CDR3 extends over 16 amino acids.

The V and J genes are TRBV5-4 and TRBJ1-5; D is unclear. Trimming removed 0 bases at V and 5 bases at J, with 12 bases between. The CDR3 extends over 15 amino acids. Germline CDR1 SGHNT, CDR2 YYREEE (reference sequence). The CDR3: CASSLGGGYDQPQHF. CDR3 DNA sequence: TGTGCCAGCAGCTTGGGGGGAGGGTACGATCAGCCCCAGCATTTT.

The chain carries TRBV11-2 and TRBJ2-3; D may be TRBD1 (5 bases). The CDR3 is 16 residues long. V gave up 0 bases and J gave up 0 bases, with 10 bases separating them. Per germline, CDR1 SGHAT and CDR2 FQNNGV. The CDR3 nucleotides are TGTGCCAGCAGCTTAGAGGAGCAGGGAAGCACAGATACGCAGTATTTT. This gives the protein CASSLEEQGSTDTQYF.

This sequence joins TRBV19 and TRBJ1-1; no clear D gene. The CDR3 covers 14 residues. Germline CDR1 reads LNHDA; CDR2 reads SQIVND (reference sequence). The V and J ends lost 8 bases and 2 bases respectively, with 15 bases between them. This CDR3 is CASDRAGSNTEAFF. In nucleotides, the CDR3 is TGTGCCAGTGACCGAGCCGGCAGTAACACTGAAGCTTTCTTT.

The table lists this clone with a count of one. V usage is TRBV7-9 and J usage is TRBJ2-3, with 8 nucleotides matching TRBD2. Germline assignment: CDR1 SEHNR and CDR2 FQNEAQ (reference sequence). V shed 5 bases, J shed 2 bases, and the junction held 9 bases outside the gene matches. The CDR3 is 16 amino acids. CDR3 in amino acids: CASSPILAEVTDTQYF. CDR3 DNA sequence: TGTGCCAGCAGCCCGATACTAGCGGAGGTCACAGATACGCAGTATTTT. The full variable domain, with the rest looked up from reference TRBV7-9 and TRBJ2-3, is DTGVSQNPRHKITKRGQNVTFRCDPISEHNRLYWYRQTLGQGPEFLTYFQNEAQLEKSRLLSDRFSAERPKGSFSTLEIQRTEQGDSAMYLCASSPILAEVTDTQYFGPGTRLTVL.